This T cell receptor (beta chain) comes out of a study of naive and memory T cell subsets. This clonotype was seen a handful of times. The antigen is undetermined. Findings and caveats of the study: Clonotypes here are unpaired alpha or beta chain sequences. No ground truth validated the naive and memory repertoire findings. A few larger clonotypes appeared in naive repertoires, especially CD8, possibly memory cells re-expressing CD45RA. In naive cells, over 90% of TCR sequences were seen only once.

The beta constant-region primer was an equimolar mix of two oligonucleotides covering TRBC1 and TRBC2. Ligated cDNA was amplified by four rounds of PCR with nested alpha and beta constant-region primers and SP2. MiXCR was run by TCRdb on the UMI-ligation and nested PCR reads, yielding one entry per CDR3 protein. This table has around 140,000 distinct CDR3 sequences, under 25% appearing once. This CDR3 has 16 amino acids. Trimming removed 1 base at V and 0 bases at J, with 10 bases between. Germline lookup yields CDR1 SGHTA and CDR2 FQGTGA. Sequenced: naive CD8+ T cells from blood. This TCR came from a human donor in good health. The chain carries TRBV7-3 and TRBJ2-1; D is tentatively TRBD1 or TRBD2 (5 bases each). CDR3 in DNA: TGTGCCAGCAGCTTAAGGGACGCCCCCTCCTACAATGAGCAGTTCTTC. Translating it yields CASSLRDAPSYNEQFF.